This passage covers 11 T cell receptor beta chains from one sample sequenced in a study of blood T cell repertoires in COVID-19. TCRdb's table, derived via immunoSEQ multiplex PCR, lists solely in-frame clones and lacks some. This table has about 130,000 clones, roughly 80% appearing once. Sequences were obtained from PBMCs or T cells enriched from blood (not recorded which). These receptors all stem from a man aged 45 to 65 who had recovered from COVID-19.

This chain uses TRBV5-1 with TRBJ1-5; TRBD1 matches 8 bases. Losses at the gene ends were 4 bases for V and 5 bases for J; bases not matched to a gene: 5. The length of the CDR3 is 14 residues. In germline, CDR1 is SGHRS, CDR2 YFSETQ. CDR3 sequence: CASSPDRADQPQHF. CDR3 bases: TGCGCCAGCAGCCCGGACAGGGCGGATCAGCCCCAGCATTTT.

The rearrangement uses TRBV7-3 and TRBJ1-1; D perhaps matches TRBD1 (5 bases). The CDR3 is 13 residues long. Germline CDR1 reads SGHTA; CDR2 reads FQGTGA. Deletions cut 6 bases from V and 0 bases from J, with 8 bases between. The CDR3: CASREQVNTEAFF. DNA for the CDR3: TGTGCCAGCAGGGAACAGGTGAACACTGAAGCTTTCTTT.

The chain joins TRBV7-2 to TRBJ2-1; D might be TRBD2 (7 bases). CDR3 length: 17 residues. CDR1 is SGHTA, CDR2 FQGNSA, per germline. The V gene lost 5 bases and the J gene lost 5 bases, with 22 bases spanning the gap. CDR3 in DNA: TGTGCCAGCAGCCCAAGGGGCGTAGAGGGGGGGAACAATGAGCAGTTCTTC. It yields the protein CASSPRGVEGGNNEQFF. Full variable domain (missing parts from reference TRBV7-2 and TRBJ2-1): GAGVSQSPSNKVTEKGKDVELRCDPISGHTALYWYRQSLGQGLEFLIYFQGNSAPDKSGLPSDRFSAERTGGSVSTLTIQRTQQEDSAVYLCASSPRGVEGGNNEQFFGPGTRLTVL.

This clone was recorded once. This rearrangement joins TRBV29-1 to TRBJ2-7; no reliable D call. Per the germline V gene, CDR1 is SQVTM and CDR2 is ANQGSEA. CDR3 size: 13 residues. Deletions cut 4 bases from V and 7 bases from J, with 17 bases between. CDR3 in amino acids: CSVVWWQSVEQYF. As DNA, the CDR3 is TGCAGCGTTGTGTGGTGGCAGTCCGTTGAGCAGTACTTC.

This clone was counted once. The gene calls are TRBV11-2 and TRBJ1-2; D ambiguous. The CDR3 extends over 16 amino acids. V was cut by 1 base and J by 4 bases, with 16 bases left in between. Germline V gene sequence: CDR1 SGHAT, CDR2 FQNNGV. Here the CDR3 reads CASSLGAVRPSYGYTF. CDR3 coding DNA: TGTGCCAGCAGCTTAGGTGCAGTACGACCTAGCTATGGCTACACCTTC.

V is TRBV5-6 and J is TRBJ1-1, with 7 bases aligning to TRBD1. The CDR3 is 16 residues long. The ends lost 4 bases at V and 7 bases at J; junction bases unmatched: 16. From germline, CDR1 is SGHDT and CDR2 YYEEEE. For the CDR3, the DNA is TGTGCCAGCAGCCCGATTCAGACGGACAGGCCCGATGAAGCTTTCTTT. Protein sequence: CASSPIQTDRPDEAFF.

The J gene is TRBJ2-1, the V gene TRBV5-1; the match to TRBD2 covers 11 bases. The junction had 7 bases not matched to a gene; V was cut back by 2 bases and J by 6 bases. This CDR3 spans 16 amino acids. CDR1 is SGHRS and CDR2 is YFSETQ in the germline V gene. This chain's CDR3 is CASSFGGTSGVNEQFF. In DNA, the CDR3 is TGCGCCAGCAGCTTCGGGGGGACTAGCGGTGTCAATGAGCAGTTCTTC.

V gene TRBV6-5 combines with J gene TRBJ2-3; maybe TRBD2 (5 bases). The CDR3 loop spans 15 amino acids. CDR1 is MNHEY, CDR2 SVGAGI, per germline. Trimming took 6 bases from V and 3 from J, leaving 16 bases between them. The CDR3 spells CASRTLDGETDTQYF. CDR3 coding DNA: TGTGCCAGCAGGACCCTTGACGGGGAAACAGATACGCAGTATTTT.

This clone was observed a handful of times. The chain recombines TRBV28 with TRBJ1-2; 7 bases match TRBD1. CDR3 length: 14 amino acids. V was pared by 6 bases and J by 0 bases, with 4 bases of the junction left unmatched. The germline V gene has CDR1 MDHEN and CDR2 SYDVKM. The chain's CDR3 is CASSYGQANYGYTF. The CDR3 nucleotides are TGTGCCAGCAGCTATGGACAGGCTAACTATGGCTACACCTTC.

The rearrangement links TRBV3-1 (or the pseudogene TRBV3-2) to TRBJ2-1; tentatively, D is TRBD2 (6 bases). CDR3 size: 16 residues. From germline, CDR1 is LGHDT and CDR2 YNNKEL (reference sequence). Trimming left V 0 bases short and J 0 bases short, with 9 bases between. CDR3 DNA sequence: TGTGCCAGCAGCCAAGATACGACTAGCTCCTACAATGAGCAGTTCTTC. Protein product: CASSQDTTSSYNEQFF.

The chain is built from TRBV30 and TRBJ1-6; 9 bases align to TRBD1. V dropped 2 bases and J dropped 9; count of bases not matched to a gene: 5. The CDR3 runs 14 residues. Germline lookup yields CDR1 GTSNPN and CDR2 SVGIG (reference sequence). The CDR3 nucleotides are TGTGCCTGGAGTACCGGGACAGGGAGTTCACCCCTCCACTTT. Translated: CAWSTGTGSSPLHF.